This T cell receptor (beta chain) was obtained from a study of cytomegalovirus exposure and HLA in healthy donors. There were likely unrecorded immune exposures, though donors were nominally healthy when sampled. In regard to this clone: Its antigen remains unidentified.

Notes on the study in general: It was assumed in the presence/absence analyses that sequencing depth was roughly uniform across donors.

Germline CDR1 ENHRY, CDR2 SYGVKD. This CDR3 is 13 amino acids long. Trimming pared 4 bases from V and 8 bases from J, leaving 14 bases between. Use of 60 Vbeta and 13 Jbeta primers characterized the PCR. Sequencing was performed with immunoSEQ multiplex PCR; in TCRdb, only in-frame clones are kept and a portion is missing. The table includes about 160,000 clones, more than 60% detected once. The sequenced sample was PBMCs. This clonotype originated in a male donor in good health and CMV-seronegative. The chain has TRBV10-3 and TRBJ1-2, with a weak D call TRBD1 (5 bases). The CDR3 protein is CAISGTDGGGYTF. CDR3 nucleotides: TGTGCCATCAGTGGGACCGACGGGGGAGGCTACACCTTC.